Listed here is a single TCR beta chain. This entry comes from a study of blood T cell repertoires in COVID-19. Study context: Donors in the United States, Italy and Spain gave samples during acute or convalescent COVID-19. Sources were T cells, B-cell-depleted T cells, or PBMCs; the material itself was cDNA or gDNA.

Methods used by the authors: It was from reference gene primer amplification that nucleated cell counts were estimated. Profiling relied on immunoSEQ multiplex PCR, and the TCRdb table lists in-frame clones only, not all of them. Clone size and the V and J calls come from that table; the DNA yielded D and trimming. The sample has under 250,000 clones; 85% are singletons. The sequence derives from a woman aged 55 to 70 with active or convalescent COVID-19. Specimen: peripheral blood.

The CDR3 DNA reads as TGTGCCATCAGTGAGTCACGGGCGGCAGCTCGAGGAGGGCAGCCCCAGCATTTT. This codes for CAISESRAAARGGQPQHF. The chain carries TRBV10-3 and TRBJ1-5; no clear D. The CDR3 extends over 18 amino acids. Germline CDR1 reads ENHRY; CDR2 reads SYGVKD. V shed 0 bases and J shed 7 bases, with 22 bases lying between them.